The rows below give T cell receptor beta chains drawn from one sample of a study of shared clonotypes between healthy human individuals. Measured with immunoSEQ multiplex PCR; TCRdb has only the in-frame clones, and not every one. Here the sample spans under 150,000 clones, 55% to 80% being singletons. Specimen: memory CD8+ T cells sorted from blood. The receptor set was obtained from a woman in her thirties in good health. Each CDR3 is given with its conserved first and last residue. The D gene is left open where the match is weak. The size field is filled for only some rows; it gives once, few, many or a size class.

D	V	size	J	DNA	CDR3
.	TRBV2	.	TRBJ2-4	TGTGCCAGCTTAGATCTAAACATTCAGTACTTC	CASLDLNIQYF
.	TRBV6-1	few	TRBJ2-7	TGTGCCAGCAGTGAAGCGCGCGAGCAGTACTTC	CASSEAREQYF
TRBD2	TRBV4-2	few	TRBJ2-3	TGTGCCAGCAGCCAACGGGAGGGGGACACAGATACGCAGTATTTT	CASSQREGDTDTQYF
TRBD2	TRBV7-2	.	TRBJ2-7	TGTGCCAGCAGCCTTGCGGGAGTACGGTCCTACGAGCAGTACTTC	CASSLAGVRSYEQYF
TRBD2	TRBV5-1	few	TRBJ2-7	TGCGCCAGCAGCCTACTACTAGCGGGGGAGCAGTACTTC	CASSLLLAGEQYF
.	TRBV11-2	few	TRBJ1-2	TGTGCCAGCAGCTTAGTCCAGGGAAGCTATGGCTACACCTTC	CASSLVQGSYGYTF
TRBD1	TRBV5-4	.	TRBJ2-7	TGTGCCAGCGGACAGGGGAGTACGTACGAGCAGTACTTC	CASGQGSTYEQYF
TRBD1	TRBV4-1	.	TRBJ2-7	TGCGCCAGCAGCCACGGGACAGGGGCGCCCTACGAGCAGTACTTC	CASSHGTGAPYEQYF
.	TRBV7-9	.	TRBJ1-2	TGTGCCAGCAGCTTAACCCCCCCGGCCACTAACTATGGCTACACCTTC	CASSLTPPATNYGYTF
TRBD2	TRBV6-5	.	TRBJ2-7	TGTGCCGTCCGAGGCGGGAGCTTTTACGAGCAGTACTTC	CAVRGGSFYEQYF
TRBD2	TRBV7-2	.	TRBJ2-7	TGTGCCAGCAGCCAAGATGGGACTAGCGGCTCCTACGAGCAGTACTTC	CASSQDGTSGSYEQYF
.	TRBV11-2	once	TRBJ2-1	TGTGCCAGCAGCTTAGACCCCTGGCGTGAGCAGTTCTTC	CASSLDPWREQFF
.	TRBV5-6	.	TRBJ2-1	TGTGCCAGCAGCCCACTTTCGGCCCGCCAGCAGTTCTTC	CASSPLSARQQFF
.	TRBV2	.	TRBJ2-7	TGTGCCAGCAGCGAGTGGCGGTGGACACAAGCCTACGAGCAGTACTTC	CASSEWRWTQAYEQYF
TRBD1	TRBV4-1	few	TRBJ2-1	TGCGCCAGCAGCGCCCACAGGGGTGATGAGCAGTTCTTC	CASSAHRGDEQFF
TRBD2	TRBV10-3	.	TRBJ2-5	TGTGCCATCAGTGAGTCTTTTCTAGCGGGAGTTTGGTACCAAGAGACCCAGTACTTC	CAISESFLAGVWYQETQYF
.	TRBV28	once	TRBJ2-6	TGTGCCAGCAGTTCTATGACGGGCACTTTCTCTGGGAGGGCCAACGTCCTGACTTTC	CASSSMTGTFSGRANVLTF
TRBD2	TRBV15	.	TRBJ2-7	TGTGCCACCAGCACCCAACTAGCGCCCTACGAGCAGTACTTC	CATSTQLAPYEQYF
TRBD1	TRBV18	.	TRBJ2-7	TGTGCCAGCTCACCCCGGGACAGGGGGTTGCGGTACGAGCAGTACTTC	CASSPRDRGLRYEQYF
TRBD1	TRBV6-5	.	TRBJ2-7	TGTGCCAGCAGACAGGGGCCAAACTCCTACGAGCAGTACTTC	CASRQGPNSYEQYF
.	TRBV28	.	TRBJ2-7	TGTGCCAGCAGTTCCTCAAGGGGACAATACTACGAGCAGTACTTC	CASSSSRGQYYEQYF
.	TRBV2	many	TRBJ1-1	TGTGCCAGCAGTGTGGTCCAGAACACTGAAGCTTTCTTT	CASSVVQNTEAFF
.	TRBV27	few	TRBJ1-1	TGTGCCAGCAGTTCCGGGATGGTCACTGAAGCTTTCTTT	CASSSGMVTEAFF
.	TRBV5-4	.	TRBJ1-2	TGTGCCAGCAGCTACATACCTAACGCAGGGTTGTGGTATGGCTACACCTTC	CASSYIPNAGLWYGYTF
TRBD1	TRBV7-6	.	TRBJ1-2	TGTGCCAGCAGCTTAGGGGACAGGGTGTATGGCTACACCTTC	CASSLGDRVYGYTF
TRBD1	TRBV6-1	many	TRBJ2-5	TGTGCCAGCAGCCCCGGGACAGGAGAGGTGGAGACCCAGTACTTC	CASSPGTGEVETQYF
TRBD2	TRBV9	once	TRBJ2-7	TGTGCCAGCAGCGAAACCGGGACTAGCGATTACGAGCAGTACTTC	CASSETGTSDYEQYF
TRBD1	TRBV7-9	.	TRBJ2-3	TGTGCCAGCAGCTCCCTCGGGACAGGGGGCACAGATACGCAGTATTTT	CASSSLGTGGTDTQYF
.	TRBV28	.	TRBJ2-6	TGTGCCAGCAGCCCACCTATCATCCGGGAGCTGCTCCCTTCTGGGGCCAACGTCCTGACTTTC	CASSPPIIRELLPSGANVLTF
TRBD2	TRBV2	.	TRBJ2-7	TGTGCCAGCAGACTAGCGGGAGATCCCTACGAGCAGTACTTC	CASRLAGDPYEQYF
TRBD2	TRBV7-9	.	TRBJ2-3	TGTGCCAGCAGCTCGGGACTAGCGGGAGCACGGGATACGCAGTATTTT	CASSSGLAGARDTQYF
.	TRBV6-1	few	TRBJ2-2	TGTGCCAGCGGGTCGGGGGACACCGGGGAGCTGTTTTTT	CASGSGDTGELFF
TRBD1	TRBV5-4	.	TRBJ1-1	TGTGCCAGCAGCTTGAGATTCGACAGGGTGGGTACTGAAGCTTTCTTT	CASSLRFDRVGTEAFF
.	TRBV13	.	TRBJ1-2	TGTGCCAGCAGCTTACGGGGGAGCTATGGCTACACCTTC	CASSLRGSYGYTF
.	TRBV4-1	.	TRBJ2-2	TGCGCCAGCAGCGCTGTGTCGTTAGTAGGGGCTGACACCGGGGAGCTGTTTTTT	CASSAVSLVGADTGELFF
.	TRBV11-3	.	TRBJ2-7	TGTGCCAGCAGCCCCCGATCGGGTCTTGGCTACGAGCAGTACTTC	CASSPRSGLGYEQYF
.	TRBV5-1	.	TRBJ1-4	TGCGCCAGCAGCGGAACAGTGGGAGGAAGCGAAAAACTGTTTTTT	CASSGTVGGSEKLFF
.	TRBV25-1	few	TRBJ2-1	TGTGCCAGCAGTAAACAGGGTTGGGATGAGCAGTTCTTC	CASSKQGWDEQFF
.	TRBV10-3	.	TRBJ1-1	TGTGCCATCAGTGAAAAGATAGGCTTGAACACTGAAGCTTTCTTT	CAISEKIGLNTEAFF
TRBD1	TRBV5-6	.	TRBJ1-3	TGTGCCAGCAGCTACGGGACAGGGGGTGTTGGAAACACCATATATTTT	CASSYGTGGVGNTIYF
.	TRBV6-6	.	TRBJ1-5	TGTGCCAGCTCAACGTCCGGGGACAATCAGCCCCAGCATTTT	CASSTSGDNQPQHF
.	TRBV29-1	once	TRBJ2-7	TGCAGCATTTGGGACCACTCCTACGAGCAGTACTTC	CSIWDHSYEQYF
.	TRBV7-8	.	TRBJ2-2	TGTGCCAGCAGCCTAGCACCAGGGGCCGGGGAGCTGTTTTTT	CASSLAPGAGELFF
TRBD2	TRBV7-9	many	TRBJ2-1	TGTGCCAGCAGCCCTAGGGGAGGGTCGGCCTACAATGAGCAGTTCTTC	CASSPRGGSAYNEQFF
.	TRBV11-2	few	TRBJ2-3	TGTGCCAGCAGCTTAGTCGGGACTAGCACAGATACGCAGTATTTT	CASSLVGTSTDTQYF
.	TRBV4-2	many	TRBJ2-7	TGTGCCAGCAGCCAAGATCTTGGCGGTGGATCCTACGAGCAGTACTTC	CASSQDLGGGSYEQYF
TRBD2	TRBV6-4	.	TRBJ2-3	TGTGCCAGCAGTGAAGGGACTAGCGGCACAGATACGCAGTATTTT	CASSEGTSGTDTQYF
.	TRBV7-9	.	TRBJ2-7	TGTGCCAGCAGCTTCGATCCCTACGAGCAGTACTTC	CASSFDPYEQYF
.	TRBV27	few	TRBJ2-2	TGTGCCAGCAGTTTACTCAGGGGCCTTCCTCCTAGCACCGGGGAGCTGTTTTTT	CASSLLRGLPPSTGELFF
TRBD2	TRBV29-1	.	TRBJ2-7	TGCAGCGTTGATTCGGGGAGGGCAGGGACCTACGAGCAGTACTTC	CSVDSGRAGTYEQYF
.	TRBV6-4	.	TRBJ2-2	TGTGCCAGCAGAGAGACCGCAGGGGGGCACACCGGGGAGCTGTTTTTT	CASRETAGGHTGELFF
TRBD2	TRBV7-6	.	TRBJ2-2	TGTGCCAGCAGCGCCCGGGACGGGGGGTCTTACGGGGAGCTGTTTTTT	CASSARDGGSYGELFF